This TCR beta chain was retrieved from a study of blood T cell repertoires in COVID-19. About the research overall: T cells, B-cell-depleted T cells, or PBMCs provided the cDNA or gDNA that served as material.

In the 2 weeks before study entry, exposed participants met a COVID-19 case, which was PCR-confirmed or clinician-diagnosed. The CDR3 sequence is 15 residues long. J was trimmed by 5 bases and V by 4 bases; bases with no gene match: 8. Germline lookup yields CDR1 MGHRA and CDR2 YSYEKL. TCRdb keeps only in-frame clones here, not all; method: immunoSEQ multiplex PCR. The sample contains approximately 220,000 clones, about four fifths of which appear only once. The sequence derives from a woman between 40 and 50 years old who had been exposed to COVID-19. Sequencing was done on a sample of PBMCs or T cells enriched from blood (not recorded which). The chain joins TRBV4-1 to TRBJ2-7; 10 bases align to TRBD1. The CDR3 region has the DNA TGCGCCAGCAGCCCTAATCCCGGGACAGGGGACGAGCAGTACTTC. It yields the protein CASSPNPGTGDEQYF.